The 9 T cell receptor beta chains presented below share a single source sample, sequenced in a study of Tregs in tolerant kidney transplant recipients. Some clones are missing from TCRdb's copy, which holds only in-frame ones; the method was immunoSEQ multiplex PCR. Here the sample spans 90,000 or so clones, 85% to 95% being singletons. The specimen sequenced was CD8+ T cells from blood. The receptors originated from a human donor in good health.

This chain joins TRBV28 and TRBJ1-2; 8 positions match TRBD1. The CDR3 contains 13 residues. Germline CDR1 is MDHEN and CDR2 is SYDVKM. The J segment lost 6 bases and the V segment lost 5 bases, leaving 5 bases of the junction unmatched. The DNA for the CDR3 is TGTGCCAGCAGTGGTTCAGGGGGCAATGGCTACACCTTC. Amino acid sequence: CASSGSGGNGYTF.

The rearrangement joins TRBV7-2 to TRBJ2-7, with D maybe TRBD2 (5 bases). Trimming took off 4 bases at V and 3 bases at J, with 10 bases between the two ends. The CDR3 sequence is 13 residues long. Looked up from germline, CDR1 is SGHTA and CDR2 is FQGNSA. CDR3 sequence (DNA): TGTGCCAGCAGCTCCGGGATTAACTACGAGCAGTACTTC. Residues: CASSSGINYEQYF. The full variable domain, rest sourced from reference TRBV7-2 and TRBJ2-7, is GAGVSQSPSNKVTEKGKDVELRCDPISGHTALYWYRQSLGQGLEFLIYFQGNSAPDKSGLPSDRFSAERTGGSVSTLTIQRTQQEDSAVYLCASSSGINYEQYFGPGTRLTVT.

This clone came up many times. The chain uses TRBV6-4 and TRBJ1-6; the D is unclear. Per the germline V gene, CDR1 is MRHNA and CDR2 is SNTAGT. Trimming took 0 bases from V and 7 from J, leaving 4 bases between them. This CDR3 spans 13 amino acids. The CDR3 nucleotides read TGTGCCAGCAGTGACTCCGGGAATTCACCCCTCCACTTT. Its protein product is CASSDSGNSPLHF.

The chain joins TRBV7-9 to TRBJ1-2; D perhaps matches TRBD1 (5 bases). The CDR3 runs to 12 residues. Trimming cost V 8 bases and J 6 bases, with 13 bases left between them. Per the germline V gene, CDR1 is SEHNR and CDR2 is FQNEAQ (reference sequence). DNA of the CDR3: TGTGCCAGCGACGGGGGAGGGAATGGCTACACCTTC. Translated, it gives CASDGGGNGYTF.

This chain joins TRBV2 and TRBJ2-1; 7 bases match TRBD2. J was trimmed by 2 bases and V by 9 bases; bases with no gene match: 7. The germline CDR1 and CDR2 sequences are SNHLY and FYNNEI. CDR3 size: 14 residues. CDR3 loop: CARGGTSTYNEQFF. The CDR3 DNA is TGTGCCAGGGGGGGGACTTCGACCTACAATGAGCAGTTCTTC.

The chain recombines TRBV18 with TRBJ2-5; D is possibly TRBD1 (6 bases). The ends were cut back, 0 bases at V and 2 bases at J, with 13 bases in the middle. CDR3 length: 16 residues. In germline, CDR1 is KGHSH, CDR2 LQKENI. The CDR3 sequence: CASSPPKGTGQETQYF. CDR3 coding DNA: TGTGCCAGCTCACCACCGAAGGGTACAGGGCAAGAGACCCAGTACTTC.

This chain's CDR3 is CASSQWTSGGTGELFF. The CDR3 nucleotides are TGCGCCAGCAGCCAATGGACTAGCGGGGGCACCGGGGAGCTGTTTTTT. The chain joins TRBV5-1 to TRBJ2-2; 13 bases match TRBD2. The CDR3 extends over 16 amino acids. The germline gives CDR1 SGHRS, CDR2 YFSETQ. The V gene end was trimmed by 4 bases and the J gene end by 4 bases; junction bases not matched to a gene: 4.

The chain employs TRBV10-3 and TRBJ2-7; 9 bases match TRBD1. Germline V lookup: CDR1 ENHRY, CDR2 SYGVKD. The CDR3 length is 14 residues. V was clipped by 8 bases and J by 5 bases; unmatched bases: 10. CDR3 in DNA: TGTGCCATCGGGGTCCGGGACAGGGTTGACGAGCAGTACTTC. It codes for CAIGVRDRVDEQYF.

The chain uses TRBV7-8 and TRBJ2-7; D uncertain. The germline V gene has CDR1 SGHVS and CDR2 FQNEAQ. The CDR3 is made up of 14 amino acids. Trimming took 4 bases from V and 5 from J, leaving 15 bases between them. For the CDR3, the DNA is TGTGCCAGCAGCTCCCGTTTTATGGCCCACGAGCAGTACTTC. Protein sequence: CASSSRFMAHEQYF.